Described below is a single TCR beta chain sequence and its context. The record originates from a study of blood T cell repertoires in COVID-19. Background on the study: COVID-19 samples from acute and convalescent phases originated in the United States, Italy and Spain. T cells, B-cell-depleted T cells, or PBMCs provided the cDNA or gDNA that served as material.

In the original processing: For nucleated cells, counts were estimated from reference gene primer amplification. Measured with immunoSEQ multiplex PCR; TCRdb has only the in-frame clones, and not every one. Clone size and the V and J calls come from that table; the DNA yielded D and trimming. The sample gives 65,000 to 90,000 clones, around 90% of which show up once; 6.9% is in the top ten. Germline V gene data show CDR1 as SGHVS and CDR2 as FNYEAQ. The CDR3 spans 14 residues. Trimming removed 6 bases from V and 0 bases from J; junction bases left unmatched: 4. The source is a human donor in a cohort sampled during active COVID-19. The chain combines TRBV7-6 with TRBJ1-1; TRBD1 matches at 7 bases. Source material: peripheral blood. CDR3 nucleotide sequence: TGTGCCAGCAGACAAGACAGGGTGAACACTGAAGCTTTCTTT. It specifies CASRQDRVNTEAFF.